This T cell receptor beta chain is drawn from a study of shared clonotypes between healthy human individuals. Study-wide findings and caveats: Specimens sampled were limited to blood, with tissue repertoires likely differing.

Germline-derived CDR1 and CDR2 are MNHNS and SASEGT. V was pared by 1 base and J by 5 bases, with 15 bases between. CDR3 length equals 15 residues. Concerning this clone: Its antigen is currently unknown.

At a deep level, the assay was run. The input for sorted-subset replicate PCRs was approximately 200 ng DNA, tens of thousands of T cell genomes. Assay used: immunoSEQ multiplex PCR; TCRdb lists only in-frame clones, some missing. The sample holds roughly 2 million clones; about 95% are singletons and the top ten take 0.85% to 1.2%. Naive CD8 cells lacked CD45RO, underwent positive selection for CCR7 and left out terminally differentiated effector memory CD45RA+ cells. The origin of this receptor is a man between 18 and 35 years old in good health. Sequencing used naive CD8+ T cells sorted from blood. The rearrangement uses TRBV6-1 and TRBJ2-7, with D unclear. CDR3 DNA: TGTGCCAGCAGTGAAGATATGGGGTTAGGTAACGAGCAGTACTTC. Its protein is CASSEDMGLGNEQYF.